These T cell receptor beta chains were read from a single sample in a study of CD8+ T cells in alopecia areata. Produced via immunoSEQ multiplex PCR; TCRdb's table is partial and in-frame only. The table shows fewer than 250,000 clones, with approximately 40% occurring only once. The sequenced sample was CD4+ T cells sorted from blood, obtained at roughly week 38, from a patient treated with tofacitinib. The receptors stem from a human donor with alopecia areata. The CDR3 runs from the conserved cysteine through the conserved F or W. Fields, in order: J gene, D gene, CDR3 length, clone size, V gene, CDR3 protein, CDR3 DNA. A D gene is named only where the DNA matches it firmly. Size is stated for part of the rows, as once, few or many counts, or as a class when the clone is expanded.

J gene: TRBJ2-7
D gene: TRBD2
CDR3 length: 13
clone size: -
V gene: TRBV2
CDR3 protein: CACAGGPLLEQYF
CDR3 DNA: TGTGCCTGCGCGGGAGGCCCCCTTTTGGAGCAGTACTTC

J gene: TRBJ1-5
D gene: -
CDR3 length: 15
clone size: -
V gene: TRBV29-1
CDR3 protein: CSAADGLLGNQPQHF
CDR3 DNA: TGCAGCGCCGCGGATGGCCTTTTGGGGAATCAGCCCCAGCATTTT

J gene: TRBJ2-3
D gene: TRBD2
CDR3 length: 16
clone size: -
V gene: TRBV11-2
CDR3 protein: CASSSGTSESTDTQYF
CDR3 DNA: TGTGCCAGCAGCTCCGGGACTAGCGAGAGCACAGATACGCAGTATTTT

J gene: TRBJ1-1
D gene: -
CDR3 length: 13
clone size: -
V gene: TRBV7-2
CDR3 protein: CASSMHQGPEAFF
CDR3 DNA: TGTGCCAGCAGCATGCATCAGGGCCCTGAAGCTTTCTTT

J gene: TRBJ1-2
D gene: -
CDR3 length: 14
clone size: -
V gene: TRBV5-1
CDR3 protein: CASSTEGHDYGYTF
CDR3 DNA: TGCGCCAGCAGCACGGAGGGACATGACTATGGCTACACCTTC

J gene: TRBJ1-4
D gene: -
CDR3 length: 14
clone size: -
V gene: TRBV30
CDR3 protein: CAWSVERGNEKLFF
CDR3 DNA: TGTGCCTGGAGTGTAGAGCGGGGTAATGAAAAACTGTTTTTT

J gene: TRBJ2-3
D gene: TRBD2
CDR3 length: 16
clone size: -
V gene: TRBV7-2
CDR3 protein: CASSSLLAGVWDTQYF
CDR3 DNA: TGTGCCAGCAGCTCCTTACTAGCGGGAGTTTGGGATACGCAGTATTTT

J gene: TRBJ2-5
D gene: -
CDR3 length: 16
clone size: -
V gene: TRBV5-5
CDR3 protein: CASSTRDRTPRETQYF
CDR3 DNA: TGTGCCAGCAGCACTAGGGACCGCACCCCGCGAGAGACCCAGTACTTC

J gene: TRBJ1-1
D gene: -
CDR3 length: 10
clone size: once
V gene: TRBV29-1
CDR3 protein: CSVIQMRAFF
CDR3 DNA: TGCAGCGTTATTCAGATGAGGGCTTTCTTT

J gene: TRBJ2-7
D gene: TRBD2
CDR3 length: 14
clone size: -
V gene: TRBV7-3
CDR3 protein: CASSQGTSGYEQYF
CDR3 DNA: TGCGCCAGCAGCCAGGGGACTAGCGGGTACGAGCAGTACTTC

J gene: TRBJ2-1
D gene: TRBD2
CDR3 length: 16
clone size: -
V gene: TRBV7-3
CDR3 protein: CASRANGTSRASPQFF
CDR3 DNA: TGTGCCAGCAGAGCTAACGGGACTAGCCGGGCGAGTCCGCAGTTCTTC

J gene: TRBJ2-7
D gene: -
CDR3 length: 12
clone size: few
V gene: TRBV11-2
CDR3 protein: CASREAAREQYF
CDR3 DNA: TGTGCCAGCAGGGAAGCGGCTCGGGAGCAGTACTTC

J gene: TRBJ2-7
D gene: -
CDR3 length: 15
clone size: -
V gene: TRBV5-1
CDR3 protein: CASSEGELGTYEQYF
CDR3 DNA: TGCGCCAGCAGCGAGGGGGAACTCGGGACCTACGAGCAGTACTTC

J gene: TRBJ2-7
D gene: -
CDR3 length: 15
clone size: -
V gene: TRBV27
CDR3 protein: CASRPIGTPSYEQYF
CDR3 DNA: TGTGCCAGCAGGCCGATCGGGACTCCCTCCTACGAGCAGTACTTC

J gene: TRBJ1-1
D gene: -
CDR3 length: 14
clone size: -
V gene: TRBV2
CDR3 protein: CASSRGRRWTEAFF
CDR3 DNA: TGTGCCAGCTCCAGGGGACGTAGGTGGACTGAAGCTTTCTTT

J gene: TRBJ2-5
D gene: TRBD1
CDR3 length: 14
clone size: -
V gene: TRBV9
CDR3 protein: CASSVSGGEETQYF
CDR3 DNA: TGTGCCAGCAGCGTATCAGGGGGCGAAGAGACCCAGTACTTC

J gene: TRBJ2-7
D gene: -
CDR3 length: 15
clone size: once
V gene: TRBV30
CDR3 protein: CAWSVRSGWGSEQYF
CDR3 DNA: TGTGCCTGGAGTGTAAGGTCGGGTTGGGGGAGCGAGCAGTACTTC

J gene: TRBJ2-1
D gene: TRBD2
CDR3 length: 17
clone size: -
V gene: TRBV9
CDR3 protein: CASSVLPAGETYNEQFF
CDR3 DNA: TGTGCCAGCAGCGTGCTCCCCGCGGGAGAAACCTACAATGAGCAGTTCTTC

J gene: TRBJ2-3
D gene: TRBD1
CDR3 length: 14
clone size: once
V gene: TRBV28
CDR3 protein: CASSRARGKDTQYF
CDR3 DNA: TGTGCCAGCAGTCGGGCCAGGGGGAAAGATACGCAGTATTTT

J gene: TRBJ1-2
D gene: -
CDR3 length: 11
clone size: -
V gene: TRBV30
CDR3 protein: CAWSASYGYTF
CDR3 DNA: TGTGCCTGGAGTGCCAGCTATGGCTACACCTTC

J gene: TRBJ2-3
D gene: -
CDR3 length: 13
clone size: -
V gene: TRBV2
CDR3 protein: CARGAISTDTQYF
CDR3 DNA: TGTGCCAGAGGGGCCATTAGCACAGATACGCAGTATTTT

J gene: TRBJ2-7
D gene: -
CDR3 length: 15
clone size: few
V gene: TRBV10-3
CDR3 protein: CAISGSSAVAYEQYF
CDR3 DNA: TGTGCCATCAGCGGATCCTCCGCGGTCGCCTACGAGCAGTACTTC

J gene: TRBJ2-4
D gene: TRBD1
CDR3 length: 16
clone size: few
V gene: TRBV4-1
CDR3 protein: CASSQGGRGHENIQYF
CDR3 DNA: TGCGCCAGCAGCCAAGGAGGCAGGGGGCACGAAAACATTCAGTACTTC

J gene: TRBJ2-5
D gene: TRBD2
CDR3 length: 17
clone size: -
V gene: TRBV28
CDR3 protein: CASSLWGTSGFGETQYF
CDR3 DNA: TGTGCCAGCAGTTTATGGGGGACTAGCGGGTTCGGGGAGACCCAGTACTTC

J gene: TRBJ1-2
D gene: -
CDR3 length: 11
clone size: few
V gene: TRBV30
CDR3 protein: CAWKYRGGYTF
CDR3 DNA: TGTGCCTGGAAATATCGGGGTGGCTACACCTTC

J gene: TRBJ2-6
D gene: -
CDR3 length: 17
clone size: -
V gene: TRBV5-1
CDR3 protein: CASSLVTSPSGANVLTF
CDR3 DNA: TGCGCCAGCAGCTTGGTGACGTCCCCCTCTGGGGCCAACGTCCTGACTTTC

J gene: TRBJ2-7
D gene: -
CDR3 length: 16
clone size: few
V gene: TRBV4-1
CDR3 protein: CASSQGAGRGSYEQYF
CDR3 DNA: TGCGCCAGCAGCCAAGGGGCAGGCCGAGGCTCCTACGAGCAGTACTTC

J gene: TRBJ2-4
D gene: -
CDR3 length: 14
clone size: -
V gene: TRBV4-1
CDR3 protein: CASSQAGPKNIQYF
CDR3 DNA: TGCGCCAGCAGCCAAGCCGGTCCCAAAAACATTCAGTACTTC

J gene: TRBJ1-2
D gene: -
CDR3 length: 11
clone size: -
V gene: TRBV2
CDR3 protein: CASSGFYGYTF
CDR3 DNA: TGTGCCAGCAGTGGTTTCTATGGCTACACCTTC

J gene: TRBJ2-1
D gene: -
CDR3 length: 14
clone size: once
V gene: TRBV7-7
CDR3 protein: CASSSGAGGNEQFF
CDR3 DNA: TGTGCTAGCAGCTCAGGAGCTGGAGGTAATGAGCAGTTCTTC

J gene: TRBJ2-2
D gene: -
CDR3 length: 13
clone size: -
V gene: TRBV10-3
CDR3 protein: CAISGTDSGELFF
CDR3 DNA: TGTGCCATCAGTGGGACTGATTCCGGGGAGCTGTTTTTT

J gene: TRBJ2-7
D gene: TRBD2
CDR3 length: 18
clone size: -
V gene: TRBV14
CDR3 protein: CASSVGPMTSVTRHEQYF
CDR3 DNA: TGTGCCAGCAGCGTAGGGCCAATGACTAGCGTAACAAGGCACGAGCAGTACTTC

J gene: TRBJ1-5
D gene: -
CDR3 length: 15
clone size: -
V gene: TRBV5-1
CDR3 protein: CASSLGGNSNQPQHF
CDR3 DNA: TGCGCCAGCAGCTTGGGAGGAAATAGCAATCAGCCCCAGCATTTT

J gene: TRBJ1-5
D gene: TRBD1
CDR3 length: 14
clone size: -
V gene: TRBV4-1
CDR3 protein: CASSHRQGQQPQHF
CDR3 DNA: TGCGCCAGCAGCCACCGACAGGGTCAGCAGCCCCAGCATTTT

J gene: TRBJ2-3
D gene: TRBD2
CDR3 length: 15
clone size: few
V gene: TRBV30
CDR3 protein: CAWRILAGVPDTQYF
CDR3 DNA: TGTGCCTGGAGGATCCTAGCGGGAGTTCCAGATACGCAGTATTTT

J gene: TRBJ2-3
D gene: -
CDR3 length: 13
clone size: -
V gene: TRBV7-3
CDR3 protein: CASSPPGPDTQYF
CDR3 DNA: TGTGCCAGCAGCCCCCCCGGCCCAGATACGCAGTATTTT

J gene: TRBJ1-2
D gene: -
CDR3 length: 15
clone size: -
V gene: TRBV7-8
CDR3 protein: CASSLTVGRDYGYTF
CDR3 DNA: TGTGCCAGCAGCTTAACTGTTGGCAGGGACTATGGCTACACCTTC

J gene: TRBJ2-7
D gene: TRBD1
CDR3 length: 15
clone size: few
V gene: TRBV29-1
CDR3 protein: CSVRYGTGGTYEQYF
CDR3 DNA: TGCAGCGTTCGTTATGGGACAGGGGGTACCTACGAGCAGTACTTC

J gene: TRBJ2-3
D gene: TRBD2
CDR3 length: 16
clone size: few
V gene: TRBV7-2
CDR3 protein: CASSLVPSGRTDTQYF
CDR3 DNA: TGTGCCAGCAGCTTAGTGCCTAGCGGGAGGACAGATACGCAGTATTTT

J gene: TRBJ2-4
D gene: TRBD2
CDR3 length: 13
clone size: -
V gene: TRBV28
CDR3 protein: CASGGGFKNIQYF
CDR3 DNA: TGTGCCAGCGGCGGGGGTTTCAAAAACATTCAGTACTTC

J gene: TRBJ1-1
D gene: -
CDR3 length: 14
clone size: -
V gene: TRBV4-1
CDR3 protein: CASSRAGGNTEAFF
CDR3 DNA: TGCGCCAGCAGCCGGGCGGGGGGCAACACTGAAGCTTTCTTT

J gene: TRBJ1-1
D gene: -
CDR3 length: 15
clone size: -
V gene: TRBV11-1
CDR3 protein: CASSPGWGPDTEAFF
CDR3 DNA: TGTGCCAGCAGCCCAGGGTGGGGACCTGACACTGAAGCTTTCTTT

J gene: TRBJ2-5
D gene: -
CDR3 length: 14
clone size: -
V gene: TRBV19
CDR3 protein: CASSPRGVLWTQYF
CDR3 DNA: TGTGCCAGTAGCCCTCGTGGGGTCCTATGGACCCAGTACTTC

J gene: TRBJ2-1
D gene: -
CDR3 length: 11
clone size: many
V gene: TRBV25-1
CDR3 protein: CASSGSRTEFF
CDR3 DNA: TGTGCCAGCAGCGGTAGCCGGACTGAGTTCTTC

J gene: TRBJ1-1
D gene: -
CDR3 length: 15
clone size: -
V gene: TRBV25-1
CDR3 protein: CASSRAGTMNTEAFF
CDR3 DNA: TGTGCCAGCAGTAGGGCAGGAACAATGAACACTGAAGCTTTCTTT

J gene: TRBJ2-1
D gene: TRBD2
CDR3 length: 15
clone size: few
V gene: TRBV11-2
CDR3 protein: CASSFTSGSHNEQFF
CDR3 DNA: TGTGCCAGCAGCTTTACTAGCGGTAGTCACAATGAGCAGTTCTTC

J gene: TRBJ2-7
D gene: TRBD1
CDR3 length: 13
clone size: -
V gene: TRBV29-1
CDR3 protein: CSVTGPGTYEQYF
CDR3 DNA: TGCAGCGTGACAGGGCCGGGCACCTACGAGCAGTACTTC

J gene: TRBJ1-2
D gene: -
CDR3 length: 12
clone size: -
V gene: TRBV7-2
CDR3 protein: CASSRTTSGYTF
CDR3 DNA: TGTGCCAGCAGCCGAACGACCAGTGGCTACACCTTC

J gene: TRBJ2-2
D gene: -
CDR3 length: 16
clone size: -
V gene: TRBV30
CDR3 protein: CAWSVPFGLQGRELFF
CDR3 DNA: TGTGCCTGGAGTGTCCCCTTTGGTCTGCAGGGCAGGGAGCTGTTTTTT

J gene: TRBJ2-2
D gene: TRBD1
CDR3 length: 15
clone size: -
V gene: TRBV29-1
CDR3 protein: CSAGVDRGLSGELFF
CDR3 DNA: TGCAGCGCGGGGGTAGACAGGGGGCTCAGCGGGGAGCTGTTTTTT

J gene: TRBJ2-7
D gene: TRBD2
CDR3 length: 17
clone size: -
V gene: TRBV27
CDR3 protein: CASSLIGTSGMSYEQYF
CDR3 DNA: TGTGCCAGCAGTTTAATAGGGACTAGCGGGATGTCATACGAGCAGTACTTC

J gene: TRBJ1-2
D gene: -
CDR3 length: 13
clone size: -
V gene: TRBV2
CDR3 protein: CASSAGPMLGYTF
CDR3 DNA: TGTGCCAGCAGTGCGGGACCTATGTTGGGCTACACCTTC